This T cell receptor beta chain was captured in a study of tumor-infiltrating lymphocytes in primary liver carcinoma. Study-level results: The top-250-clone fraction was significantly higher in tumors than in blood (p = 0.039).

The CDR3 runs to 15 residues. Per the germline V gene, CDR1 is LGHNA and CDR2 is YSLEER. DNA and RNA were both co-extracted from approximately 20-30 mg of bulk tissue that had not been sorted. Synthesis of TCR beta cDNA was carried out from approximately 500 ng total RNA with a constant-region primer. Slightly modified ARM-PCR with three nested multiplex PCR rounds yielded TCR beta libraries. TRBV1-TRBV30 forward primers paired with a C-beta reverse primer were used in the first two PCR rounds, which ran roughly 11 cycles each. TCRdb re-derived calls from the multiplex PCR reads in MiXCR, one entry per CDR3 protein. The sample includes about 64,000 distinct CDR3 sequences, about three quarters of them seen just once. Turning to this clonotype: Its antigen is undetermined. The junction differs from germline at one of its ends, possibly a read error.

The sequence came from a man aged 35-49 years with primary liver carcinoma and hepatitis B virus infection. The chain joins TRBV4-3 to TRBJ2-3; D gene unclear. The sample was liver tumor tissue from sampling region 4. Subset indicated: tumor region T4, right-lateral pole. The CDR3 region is CASSQEGSRPDRQYF. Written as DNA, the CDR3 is TGCGCCAGCAGCCAAGAAGGTAGCCGACCAGATAGGCAGTATTTT.